This T cell receptor (beta chain) comes out of a study of cytomegalovirus exposure and HLA in healthy donors. The study's findings and limits: Many donors shared some public TCRs, even though most TCR sequences were rare.

A multiplex PCR was run with 60 Vbeta primers and 13 Jbeta primers. TCRdb's table, derived via immunoSEQ multiplex PCR, lists solely in-frame clones and lacks some. The sample gives roughly 90,000 clones, approximately 84% of which show up once; roughly 2.2% is in the top ten. This clone has only one observation. Its matching antigen is unknown. At collection, donors were nominally healthy, but unrecorded immune exposures were probable. The TCR originated in a man between 18 and 29 years old in good health and CMV-seronegative. The sample was PBMCs.

The CDR3 loop reads CARTGGGGSSYNEQFF. In DNA form, the CDR3 reads TGTGCCAGGACGGGCGGGGGAGGGAGCTCCTACAATGAGCAGTTCTTC. V gene TRBV2 combines with J gene TRBJ2-1; 7 positions match TRBD2. The CDR3 runs to 16 residues. CDR1 and CDR2 (germline): SNHLY, FYNNEI. The junction had 11 bases not matched to a gene; V was cut back by 9 bases and J by 0 bases. Combining the CDR3 with reference TRBV2 and TRBJ2-1 gives the whole variable domain EPEVTQTPSHQVTQMGQEVILRCVPISNHLYFYWYRQILGQKVEFLVSFYNNEISEKSEIFDDQFSVERPDGSNFTLKIRSTKLEDSAMYFCARTGGGGSSYNEQFFGPGTRLTVL.